The source of this T cell receptor (beta chain) is a study of regulatory T cells in long-lasting Graves disease. Arm-PCR with iRepertoire HTBI primers amplified the CDR3 regions for these TCR beta libraries. TCRdb re-derived calls from the multiplex PCR reads in MiXCR, one entry per CDR3 protein. The sample records 550,000 or so distinct CDR3 sequences, 12% being singletons. Germline V gene sequence: CDR1 SNHLY, CDR2 FYNNEI. The CDR3 has 16 residues. The time point: newly diagnosed GD, antithyroid drugs for less than 3 months. There was RNA extracted from PBMCs, and the TCR library was made from it. This clonotype was recorded at least ten times. This sample was also put to use in a study of T cells in Graves' hyperthyroidism and ophthalmopathy.

The TCR was taken from a woman aged 25 to 39 with Graves disease. The sequencing here drew on peripheral blood mononuclear cells (PBMCs), taken at new diagnosis, from a patient treated with antithyroid drugs. This sequence joins TRBV2 and TRBJ1-1; D might be TRBD1 (5 bases). DNA for the CDR3: TGTGCGAGCCGCATTGGCAGGGCAGGGCCAAGTACTGAAGCTTTCTTT. Encoded protein: CASRIGRAGPSTEAFF. The variable domain in full, completed from reference TRBV2 and TRBJ1-1, reads EPEVTQTPSHQVTQMGQEVILRCVPISNHLYFYWYRQILGQKVEFLVSFYNNEISEKSEIFDDQFSVERPDGSNFTLKIRSTKLEDSAMYFCASRIGRAGPSTEAFFGQGTRLTVV.